This T cell receptor beta chain derives from a study of CD8+ T cells in alopecia areata. Extraction of RNA preceded its reverse transcription into cDNA, which served as the sequencing template. The assay was immunoSEQ multiplex PCR, and TCRdb's table has in-frame clones only and misses some. This sample has around 140,000 clones, with roughly 48% found just once. CDR1 and CDR2 from the germline V gene are SGHDT and YYEEEE. The CDR3 is 14 residues long. Trimming took 4 bases from V and 4 from J, leaving 13 bases between them. The clonotype was recovered from a human donor with alopecia areata. Material for sequencing was CD4+ T cells sorted from blood. The V call is TRBV5-6, the J call TRBJ2-3; no firm D call. CDR3 protein: CASSPVGRPDTQYF. CDR3 nucleotides: TGTGCCAGCAGCCCGGTTGGGCGCCCAGATACGCAGTATTTT. Filled out from reference TRBV5-6 and TRBJ2-3, the complete variable domain reads DAGVTQSPTHLIKTRGQQVTLRCSPKSGHDTVSWYQQALGQGPQFIFQYYEEEERQRGNFPDRFSGHQFPNYSSELNVNALLLGDSALYLCASSPVGRPDTQYFGPGTRLTVL.